The 2 T cell receptor beta chains below all came from one sample that was sequenced in a study of T cells in Graves' hyperthyroidism and ophthalmopathy. Authors of the study amplified TCR beta CDR3 regions from RNA transcripts. First-round RT-PCR with HTBI primers amplified the TCR CDR3 region. TCRdb re-called the multiplex PCR reads with MiXCR, one entry per CDR3 protein. The sample lists around 560,000 distinct CDR3 sequences; around 15% were seen once. The source material was blood. All receptors come from a young woman with Graves' hyperthyroidism.

This clonotype was counted a few times. A much larger clone lies one base from this, so it may be a read error. This rearrangement joins TRBV2 to TRBJ2-1, with a weak D call TRBD1 (5 bases). Germline V gene sequence: CDR1 SNHLY, CDR2 FYNNEI. This CDR3 is 14 amino acids long. The chain's CDR3 is CTSSSLTVDNEQFF. The CDR3 DNA reads TGTACCAGCAGTTCACTGACAGTCGACAATGAGCAGTTCTTC.

This clonotype was observed a single time. The J gene is TRBJ1-6, the V gene TRBV19; no firm D call. Germline values: CDR1 LNHDA, CDR2 SQIVND (reference sequence). The CDR3 covers 15 residues. Trimming removed 1 base from V and 14 bases from J, with 18 bases in between. CDR3 DNA: TGTGCCAGTAGTATAGGACGGCCAAGTACTAGGGCCCTCCACTTT. Residues: CASSIGRPSTRALHF.